The 27 T cell receptor beta chains below all came from one sample that was sequenced in a study of CD8 T cells in Susac syndrome. Random hexamers were used to reverse transcribe an amount of roughly 0.45 to 1 ug RNA. A single record per CDR3 protein comes from TCRdb applying MiXCR to the immunoSEQ multiplex PCR reads. The data hold 120,000 to 150,000 distinct CDR3 sequences, with approximately 93% observed a single time. Sequencing was performed on CD4+ T cells from PBMCs. These TCRs come from a human donor in good health.

This rearrangement joins TRBV5-1 to TRBJ1-1; 8 bases agree with TRBD1. The CDR3 covers 14 residues. Looked up from germline, CDR1 is SGHRS and CDR2 is YFSETQ. The V segment lost 4 bases and the J segment 1 base; nucleotides outside the gene matches: 3. The CDR3 DNA sequence: TGCGCCAGCAGCACCGGACAGGGGAACACTGAAGCTTTCTTT. Amino acid sequence: CASSTGQGNTEAFF.

The J gene is TRBJ1-1, the V gene TRBV30, with D possibly being TRBD1 (5 bases). CDR3 length: 13 residues. Germline values: CDR1 GTSNPN, CDR2 SVGIG (reference sequence). The V and J ends lost 0 bases and 8 bases respectively, with 13 bases between them. The CDR3 sequence: CAWSVAGGAEAFF. CDR3 sequence (DNA): TGTGCCTGGAGTGTTGCGGGGGGAGCAGAAGCTTTCTTT.

This chain connects TRBV10-2 to TRBJ2-7, with D maybe TRBD2 (6 bases). Germline loops: CDR1 WSHSY, CDR2 SAAADI. The CDR3 has 13 residues. V dropped 3 bases and J dropped 2 bases, with 8 bases sitting between them. The CDR3 loop reads CASSDPGAYEQYF. DNA of the CDR3: TGCGCCAGCAGTGACCCGGGGGCCTACGAGCAGTACTTC.

The gene calls are TRBV27 and TRBJ2-1; D remains ambiguous. The CDR3 covers 15 residues. With 3 bases removed from V and 8 bases from J, the gap between germline ends came to 17 bases. CDR1 MNHEY and CDR2 SMNVEV come from the germline V gene (reference sequence). For the CDR3, the DNA is TGTGCCAGCAGTTTTGTCGGTCCCCATCATGATGAGCAGTTCTTC. Translating gives CASSFVGPHHDEQFF.

V and J are TRBV5-1 and TRBJ2-2; possible D gene TRBD1, 5 bases. The germline CDR1 and CDR2 sequences are SGHRS and YFSETQ. The ends were cut back, 0 bases at V and 0 bases at J, with 6 bases in the middle. The CDR3 length is 15 residues. CDR3 nucleotides: TGCGCCAGCAGCTTGGGGACAACGAACACCGGGGAGCTGTTTTTT. Translated, it gives CASSLGTTNTGELFF.

The chain is built from TRBV29-1 and TRBJ2-7; 9 positions agree with TRBD1. CDR3 length: 13 amino acids. Trimming took 6 bases from V and 6 from J; bases not matched to a gene: 9. CDR1 and CDR2 (germline): SQVTM, ANQGSEA. This CDR3 reads CSVGPGQGIEQYF. In nucleotides, the CDR3 is TGCAGCGTCGGACCGGGACAGGGCATCGAGCAGTACTTC.

This chain joins TRBV5-1 and TRBJ2-1; 8 positions agree with TRBD1. There are 13 residues in the CDR3. V shed 3 bases and J 5 bases; nucleotides not matched to a gene: 1. Germline V gives CDR1 SGHRS, CDR2 YFSETQ. The chain's CDR3 is CASSWTGNNEQFF. CDR3 DNA: TGCGCCAGCAGCTGGACAGGGAACAATGAGCAGTTCTTC.

This chain uses TRBV20-1 with TRBJ1-1, with D tentatively TRBD1 (5 bases). Germline CDR1 DFQATT, CDR2 SNEGSKA (reference sequence). The CDR3 is 14 amino acids. V shed 3 bases and J shed 0 bases, with 11 bases lying between them. The CDR3 nucleotides are TGCAGTGCTAGGCGGGAGGGGATGAACACTGAAGCTTTCTTT. Its translation: CSARREGMNTEAFF.

V and J are TRBV25-1 and TRBJ2-1; D is unresolved. Trimming stripped 4 bases from V and 6 bases from J, with 10 bases between. The CDR3 runs 13 residues. Germline V gene data show CDR1 as MGHDK and CDR2 as SYGVNS. The CDR3 sequence: CASSAPPVNEQFF. CDR3 sequence (DNA): TGTGCCAGCAGTGCACCACCCGTCAATGAGCAGTTCTTC.

V gene TRBV7-2 combines with J gene TRBJ1-2; D uncertain. The CDR3 has 9 amino acids. Germline V gene sequence: CDR1 SGHTA, CDR2 FQGNSA. With 4 bases removed from V and 6 bases from J, the gap between germline ends came to 0 bases. The CDR3 is CASSYGYTF. As DNA, the CDR3 is TGTGCCAGCAGCTATGGCTACACCTTC.

The chain links TRBV30 to TRBJ2-3; 12 bases line up with TRBD1. This CDR3 spans 13 amino acids. The J segment lost 5 bases and the V segment lost 8 bases, leaving 5 bases of the junction unmatched. Germline-derived CDR1 and CDR2 are GTSNPN and SVGIG (reference sequence). The CDR3 DNA follows: TGTGCCGGGGGGACAGGGGGCATAGATACGCAGTATTTT. This encodes CAGGTGGIDTQYF.

The CDR3 here is CASGRQGESEKLFF. The CDR3 DNA follows: TGTGCCAGCGGAAGACAGGGCGAATCAGAAAAACTGTTTTTT. The chain carries TRBV2 and TRBJ1-4; the match to TRBD1 covers 7 bases. CDR3 size: 14 residues. Germline V gene sequence: CDR1 SNHLY, CDR2 FYNNEI. Trimming at V came to 8 bases and at J to 8 bases, leaving 11 bases not matched to a gene. The variable domain in full, completed from reference TRBV2 and TRBJ1-4, reads EPEVTQTPSHQVTQMGQEVILRCVPISNHLYFYWYRQILGQKVEFLVSFYNNEISEKSEIFDDQFSVERPDGSNFTLKIRSTKLEDSAMYFCASGRQGESEKLFFGSGTQLSVL.

This chain connects TRBV7-9 to TRBJ2-5; D remains ambiguous. The germline gives CDR1 SEHNR, CDR2 FQNEAQ (reference sequence). Trimming cost V 5 bases and J 5 bases, with 9 bases left between them. There are 12 residues in the CDR3. The CDR3: CASSPYTETQYF. The CDR3 DNA reads TGTGCCAGCAGCCCTTATACGGAGACCCAGTACTTC.

The chain joins TRBV19 to TRBJ2-3; D gene ambiguous. This CDR3 spans 14 amino acids. Trimming took off 4 bases at V and 2 bases at J, with 10 bases between the two ends. Germline values: CDR1 LNHDA, CDR2 SQIVND (reference sequence). This CDR3 reads CASSKAAYTDTQYF. The CDR3 DNA reads TGTGCCAGTAGTAAGGCTGCTTACACAGATACGCAGTATTTT. Looking up the rest from reference TRBV19 and TRBJ2-3 gives the full variable domain: DGGITQSPKYLFRKEGQNVTLSCEQNLNHDAMYWYRQDPGQGLRLIYYSQIVNDFQKGDIAEGYSVSREKKESFPLTVTSAQKNPTAFYLCASSKAAYTDTQYFGPGTRLTVL.

This chain uses TRBV2 with TRBJ2-2; D possibly matches TRBD1 or TRBD2 (6 bases each). The CDR3 runs 17 residues. V lost 4 bases, J lost 8 bases, and 23 bases lay in between. Looked up from germline, CDR1 is SNHLY and CDR2 is FYNNEI. The CDR3 loop reads CASSGPAGHDLDGELFF. CDR3 bases: TGTGCCAGCAGTGGTCCCGCGGGACACGACCTGGATGGGGAGCTGTTTTTT.

The chain uses TRBV27 and TRBJ1-5; 7 bases are shared with TRBD1. Germline V gene sequence: CDR1 MNHEY, CDR2 SMNVEV (reference sequence). The CDR3 has 16 residues. Unmatched junction bases numbered 13, after V lost 5 bases and J lost 6 bases. The CDR3: CASSRTAGGYGQPQHF. The CDR3, as DNA: TGTGCCAGCAGTCGGACGGCAGGGGGGTATGGTCAGCCCCAGCATTTT.

V is TRBV2 and J is TRBJ1-1; D call uncertain. The V and J ends lost 7 bases and 1 base respectively, with 10 bases between them. Germline loops: CDR1 SNHLY, CDR2 FYNNEI. The CDR3 has 13 amino acids. The CDR3 reads CASIFGGNTEAFF. The CDR3 DNA sequence: TGTGCCAGCATATTCGGAGGGAACACTGAAGCTTTCTTT.

The chain employs TRBV12-5 and TRBJ2-3, with D perhaps TRBD2 (6 bases). Germline CDR1 is LGHNT and CDR2 is FRNRAP. Trimming removed 0 bases from V and 2 bases from J, with 12 bases in between. The CDR3 consists of 16 residues. CDR3 sequence (DNA): TGTGCTAGTGGTTTGGTACTTGGCGGGATCACAGATACGCAGTATTTT. Its protein product is CASGLVLGGITDTQYF.

The chain uses TRBV10-3 and TRBJ2-7; D is uncertain. This CDR3 region has 12 residues. Germline assignment: CDR1 ENHRY and CDR2 SYGVKD. The ends were cut back, 4 bases at V and 1 base at J, with 5 bases in the middle. The CDR3: CAISGLSYEQYF. As DNA, the CDR3 is TGTGCCATCAGTGGACTTTCCTACGAGCAGTACTTC.

In this sample, this clonotype turned up once. The chain uses TRBV9 and TRBJ2-1; TRBD2 matches at 9 bases. CDR3 length: 15 residues. The germline CDR1 and CDR2 sequences are SGDLS and YYNGEE. Trimming at V came to 0 bases and at J to 4 bases, leaving 2 bases not matched to a gene. CDR3 DNA: TGTGCCAGCAGCGTAGCTAGCGGGATTTACAATGAGCAGTTCTTC. Its protein is CASSVASGIYNEQFF.

This chain connects TRBV20-1 to TRBJ2-7; a possible D gene is TRBD1 (5 bases). Germline loops: CDR1 DFQATT, CDR2 SNEGSKA (reference sequence). The CDR3 is 14 amino acids. Trimming cost V 3 bases and J 3 bases, with 15 bases left between them. CDR3 residues: CSASMGSGIYEQYF. In DNA, the CDR3 is TGCAGTGCTAGCATGGGGTCAGGGATCTACGAGCAGTACTTC.

This chain joins TRBV20-1 and TRBJ2-3, with D perhaps matching TRBD1 (5 bases). Germline loops: CDR1 DFQATT, CDR2 SNEGSKA (reference sequence). CDR3 length: 15 amino acids. Trimming pared 0 bases from V and 3 bases from J, leaving 13 bases between. The CDR3 DNA is TGCAGTGCTAGAGATACGGCAGGGTGGACAGATACGCAGTATTTT. It is translated as CSARDTAGWTDTQYF.

V gene TRBV6-6 combines with J gene TRBJ1-2; no clear D gene. CDR3 length equals 12 residues. The ends were cut back, 2 bases at V and 8 bases at J, with 9 bases in the middle. Germline-derived CDR1 and CDR2 are MNHNY and SVGAGI (reference sequence). CDR3 bases: TGTGCCAGCAGTTACGGCCAGGAAGGCTACACCTTC. It codes for CASSYGQEGYTF.

This chain links TRBV5-4 with TRBJ1-4; D gene uncertain. The germline V gene encodes CDR1 SGHNT and CDR2 YYREEE (reference sequence). V was trimmed by 0 bases and J by 4 bases, leaving 13 bases between them. The CDR3 loop spans 16 amino acids. The CDR3 nucleotides read TGTGCCAGCAGCTTGGCCGCGGGAGGGAGTAATGAAAAACTGTTTTTT. Its protein is CASSLAAGGSNEKLFF.

This sequence joins TRBV2 and TRBJ2-5; D is ambiguous. The CDR3 covers 12 residues. With 11 bases removed from V and 3 bases from J, the gap between germline ends came to 13 bases. The germline V gene has CDR1 SNHLY and CDR2 FYNNEI. CDR3 in DNA: TGTGCCGGGCGAACCCCTAAAGAGACCCAGTACTTC. It yields the protein CAGRTPKETQYF. The full variable domain, in which reference TRBV2 and TRBJ2-5 provide the parts outside the CDR3, is EPEVTQTPSHQVTQMGQEVILRCVPISNHLYFYWYRQILGQKVEFLVSFYNNEISEKSEIFDDQFSVERPDGSNFTLKIRSTKLEDSAMYFCAGRTPKETQYFGPGTRLLVL.

Only one count was recorded for this clonotype. V and J are TRBV6-5 and TRBJ2-2, with D possibly TRBD2 on 5 matching bases. CDR3 size: 14 residues. V was trimmed by 4 bases and J by 8 bases, leaving 14 bases between them. The germline gives CDR1 MNHEY, CDR2 SVGAGI. CDR3 coding DNA: TGTGCCAGCAGTTTGACTGGACCGGGAGGGGAGCTGTTTTTT. Protein sequence: CASSLTGPGGELFF.

This sequence joins TRBV6-2 or TRBV6-3 and TRBJ1-2, with a tentative D call TRBD1 (5 bases). V dropped 7 bases and J dropped 8 bases, with 29 bases sitting between them. The CDR3 loop spans 17 amino acids. Germline V gene sequence: CDR1 MNHEY, CDR2 SVGEGT. This CDR3 is CASTPSSGTVLLGGYTF. In DNA, the CDR3 is TGTGCCAGCACCCCTTCAAGCGGGACGGTCCTATTAGGAGGCTACACCTTC.